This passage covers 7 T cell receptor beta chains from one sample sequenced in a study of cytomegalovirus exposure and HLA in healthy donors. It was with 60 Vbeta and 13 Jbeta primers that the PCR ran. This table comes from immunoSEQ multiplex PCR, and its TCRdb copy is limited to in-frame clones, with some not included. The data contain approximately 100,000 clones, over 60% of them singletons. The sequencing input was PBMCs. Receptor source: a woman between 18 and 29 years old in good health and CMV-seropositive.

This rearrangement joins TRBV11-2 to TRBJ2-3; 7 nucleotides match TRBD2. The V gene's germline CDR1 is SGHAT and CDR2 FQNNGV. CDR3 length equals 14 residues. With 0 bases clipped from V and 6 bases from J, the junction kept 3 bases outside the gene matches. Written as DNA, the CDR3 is TGTGCCAGCAGCTTAGACGGGAGGAGGGATACGCAGTATTTT. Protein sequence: CASSLDGRRDTQYF.

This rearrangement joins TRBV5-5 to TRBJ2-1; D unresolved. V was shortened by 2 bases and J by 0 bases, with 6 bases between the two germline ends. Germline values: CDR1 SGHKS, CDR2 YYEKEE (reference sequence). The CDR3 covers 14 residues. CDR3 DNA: TGTGCCAGCAGCTTACTTAGCTCCTACAATGAGCAGTTCTTC. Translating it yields CASSLLSSYNEQFF.

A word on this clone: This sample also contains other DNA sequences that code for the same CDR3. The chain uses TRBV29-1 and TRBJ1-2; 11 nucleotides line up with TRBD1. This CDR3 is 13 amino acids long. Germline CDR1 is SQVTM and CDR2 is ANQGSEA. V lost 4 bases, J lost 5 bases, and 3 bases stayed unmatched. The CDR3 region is CSVVGTGGYGYTF. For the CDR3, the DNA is TGCAGCGTTGTGGGGACAGGGGGATATGGCTACACCTTC.

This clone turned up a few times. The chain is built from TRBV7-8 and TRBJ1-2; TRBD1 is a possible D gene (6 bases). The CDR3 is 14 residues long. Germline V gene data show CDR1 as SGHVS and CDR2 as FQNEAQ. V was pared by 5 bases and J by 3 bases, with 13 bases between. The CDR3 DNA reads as TGTGCCAGCAGCCTAAGGGACACCTACTATGGCTACACCTTC. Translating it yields CASSLRDTYYGYTF.

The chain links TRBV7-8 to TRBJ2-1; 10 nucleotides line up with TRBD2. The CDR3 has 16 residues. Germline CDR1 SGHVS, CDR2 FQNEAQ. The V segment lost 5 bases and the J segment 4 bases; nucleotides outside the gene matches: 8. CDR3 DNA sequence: TGTGCCAGCAGCCGGATAGCGGGAGGTCCGTACAATGAGCAGTTCTTC. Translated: CASSRIAGGPYNEQFF. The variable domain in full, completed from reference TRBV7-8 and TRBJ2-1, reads GAGVSQSPRYKVAKRGQDVALRCDPISGHVSLFWYQQALGQGPEFLTYFQNEAQLDKSGLPSDRFFAERPEGSVSTLKIQRTQQEDSAVYLCASSRIAGGPYNEQFFGPGTRLTVL.

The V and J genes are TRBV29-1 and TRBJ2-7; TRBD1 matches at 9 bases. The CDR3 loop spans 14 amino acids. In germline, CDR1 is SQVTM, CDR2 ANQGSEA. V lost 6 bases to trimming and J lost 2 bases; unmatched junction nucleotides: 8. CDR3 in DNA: TGCAGCGTGGCACGGGACAGGGAGCCCTACGAGCAGTACGTC. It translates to CSVARDREPYEQYV.

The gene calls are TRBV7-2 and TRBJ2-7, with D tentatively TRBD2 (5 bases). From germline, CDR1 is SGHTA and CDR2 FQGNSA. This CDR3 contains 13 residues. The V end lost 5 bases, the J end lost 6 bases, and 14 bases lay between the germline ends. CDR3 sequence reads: CASSPGQRVEQYF. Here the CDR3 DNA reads TGTGCCAGCAGCCCCGGGCAGAGGGTCGAGCAGTACTTC.